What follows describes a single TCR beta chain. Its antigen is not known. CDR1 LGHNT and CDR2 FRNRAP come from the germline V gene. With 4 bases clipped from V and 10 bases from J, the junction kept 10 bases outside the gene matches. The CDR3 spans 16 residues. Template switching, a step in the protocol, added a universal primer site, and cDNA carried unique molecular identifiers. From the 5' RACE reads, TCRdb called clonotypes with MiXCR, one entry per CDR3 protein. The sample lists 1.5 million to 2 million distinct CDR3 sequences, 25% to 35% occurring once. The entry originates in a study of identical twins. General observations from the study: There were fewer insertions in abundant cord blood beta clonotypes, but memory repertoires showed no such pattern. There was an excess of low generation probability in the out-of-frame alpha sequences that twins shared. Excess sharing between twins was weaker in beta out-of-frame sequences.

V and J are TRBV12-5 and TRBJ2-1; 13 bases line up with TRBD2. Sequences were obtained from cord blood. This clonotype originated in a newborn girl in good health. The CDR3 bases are TGTGCTAGTGGTTCGCTAACTAGCGGGAGGGCCTGGGAGCAGTTCTTC. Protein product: CASGSLTSGRAWEQFF.